The rows below give T cell receptor beta chains drawn from one sample of a study of shared clonotypes between healthy human individuals. Method: immunoSEQ multiplex PCR; TCRdb's copy keeps in-frame clones and lacks some. The sample contains around 640,000 clones, approximately 96% of which appear only once. The sample comprised naive CD8+ T cells sorted from blood. The origin of the receptors is a woman younger than 45 in good health. CDR3s include the opening cysteine and the closing phenylalanine or tryptophan. A D gene is named only where the DNA matches it firmly. Size tells how often a clone was seen (once, few, many) or the class of an expanded clone, and some rows leave it out.

clone_size	d_call	v_call	j_call	cdr3_nt	cdr3_aa
.	.	TRBV5-6	TRBJ2-7	TGTGCCAGCAGCCAGGGCACTAGCTACGAGCAGTACTTC	CASSQGTSYEQYF
.	.	TRBV13	TRBJ1-2	TGTGCCAGCAGCTTAGGAGGGGGGCACTATGGCTACACCTTC	CASSLGGGHYGYTF
.	.	TRBV30	TRBJ1-2	TGTGCCTGCTTTGCCCCGGGACAAACTTATGGCTACACCTTC	CACFAPGQTYGYTF
.	.	TRBV4-1	TRBJ2-2	TGCGCCAGCAGCCAAGATAGCAGGGGCGGTAACACCGGGGAGCTGTTTTTT	CASSQDSRGGNTGELFF
.	TRBD2	TRBV7-9	TRBJ2-3	TGTGCCAGCAGCTTGGGGACTAGCGGGAGTGCGGATACGCAGTATTTT	CASSLGTSGSADTQYF
.	.	TRBV27	TRBJ1-2	TGTGCCAGCAGTTTATCGGGGGCGGAGGGCTACACCTTC	CASSLSGAEGYTF
.	.	TRBV7-9	TRBJ2-1	TGTGCCAGCAGCTTAGTGGATGAGCAGTTCTTC	CASSLVDEQFF
.	TRBD2	TRBV6-5	TRBJ2-7	TGTGCCAGCAGTTACTCGAGCGGGAGGATAGCCTACGAGCAGTACTTC	CASSYSSGRIAYEQYF
.	.	TRBV2	TRBJ2-1	TGTGCCAGCAGTGAAGAGGAGCAGTTCTTC	CASSEEEQFF
.	.	TRBV25-1	TRBJ2-7	TGTGCCAGCAGTGAAAGCCCCTACGAGCAGTACTTC	CASSESPYEQYF
.	TRBD2	TRBV6-5	TRBJ2-7	TGTGCCAGCAGTTCCTATGGGCGGTGGGGGGGCTACGAGCAGTACTTC	CASSSYGRWGGYEQYF
.	.	TRBV6-5	TRBJ1-4	TGTGCCAGCATCGACAGTCACGGAGGTGAAAAACTGTTTTTT	CASIDSHGGEKLFF
.	.	TRBV27	TRBJ2-7	TGTGCCAGCAGTCAGGGTTGGCGGGCCTACGAGCAGTACTTC	CASSQGWRAYEQYF
.	.	TRBV14	TRBJ2-2	TGTGCCAGCAGCCAAGAATTAGCGGCGAACACCGGGGAGCTGTTTTTT	CASSQELAANTGELFF
.	TRBD2	TRBV19	TRBJ2-1	TGTGCCAGTAGTACTGCTAGCGGTTCCTACAATGAGCAGTTCTTC	CASSTASGSYNEQFF
once	TRBD2	TRBV27	TRBJ2-7	TGTGCCAGCAAGGAGGCGGGAGGGCCCTCGTACGAGCAGTACTTC	CASKEAGGPSYEQYF
.	TRBD2	TRBV7-6	TRBJ2-1	TGTGCCAGCAGCTTGGACGGGAGGGCCAAAATTGGTGAGCAGTTCTTC	CASSLDGRAKIGEQFF
.	TRBD2	TRBV7-9	TRBJ2-1	TGTGCCAGCAGCTTAGAACTAGCGGCGGGAGTCTACAATGAGCAGTTCTTC	CASSLELAAGVYNEQFF
.	TRBD2	TRBV27	TRBJ2-7	TGTGCCAGCAGGGGACTAGCGGGAATCTCCGAGCAGTACTTC	CASRGLAGISEQYF
.	TRBD1	TRBV28	TRBJ1-1	TGTGCCAGCAGTTTACCAGGGACAGGGAAGACTGAAGCTTTCTTT	CASSLPGTGKTEAFF
.	.	TRBV7-6	TRBJ2-7	TGTGCCAGCGGCGGGGGCCCCTACGAGCAGTACTTC	CASGGGPYEQYF
few	.	TRBV9	TRBJ2-2	TGTGCCAGCAGCGTCGGAGGAACCGGGGAGCTGTTTTTT	CASSVGGTGELFF
.	.	TRBV10-2	TRBJ2-1	TGCGCCAGCGGCCTCGGGCTTCTCAATGAGCAGTTCTTC	CASGLGLLNEQFF
.	.	TRBV4-1	TRBJ1-1	TGCGCCAGCAGCCAGGGGTGGGTGGGGAACACTGAAGCTTTCTTT	CASSQGWVGNTEAFF
few	TRBD1	TRBV5-1	TRBJ1-2	TGCGCCAGCAGCTTGGCCACCGGGACAGATTATAACTATGGCTACACCTTC	CASSLATGTDYNYGYTF
.	TRBD1	TRBV18	TRBJ2-7	TGTGCCAGCTCACCGGGGACAGCTAACTACGAGCAGTACTTC	CASSPGTANYEQYF
.	TRBD2	TRBV6-5	TRBJ2-3	TGTGCCAGCAGTCTACTAGCGGGAGGGCGAGATACGCAGTATTTT	CASSLLAGGRDTQYF
.	TRBD1	TRBV9	TRBJ1-2	TGTGCCAGCACCGAAGGGGGCACCGCAGGATATGGCTACACCTTC	CASTEGGTAGYGYTF
.	.	TRBV25-1	TRBJ2-5	TGTGCCAGCACTCGACTTCAAGAGACCCAGTACTTC	CASTRLQETQYF
.	.	TRBV19	TRBJ2-7	TGTGCCAGTAGTACCTGGACGGGGGAAGGGCAGTACTTC	CASSTWTGEGQYF
few	TRBD1	TRBV9	TRBJ1-1	TGTGCCAGCAGCACTCGACAGGGAGGAATGGCTGAAGCTTTCTTT	CASSTRQGGMAEAFF
.	TRBD2	TRBV2	TRBJ2-3	TGTGCCAGCCTAGAGGCTAGCGGGAGTTTCGGCACAGATACGCAGTATTTT	CASLEASGSFGTDTQYF
.	.	TRBV11-2	TRBJ2-1	TGTGCCAGCAGCTTAGGACCAGACGGCAATGAGCAGTTCTTC	CASSLGPDGNEQFF
.	.	TRBV13	TRBJ2-7	TGTGCCAGCAGCTTAGGCCTTGGGGAAGGAGGCGACGAGCAGTACTTC	CASSLGLGEGGDEQYF
once	TRBD1	TRBV27	TRBJ1-1	TGTGCCAGCAGTTGGGGACAGGGGTTAGGGAAAGCTTTCTTT	CASSWGQGLGKAFF
.	.	TRBV7-8	TRBJ2-3	TGTGCCAGCAACCTCGGGAGTGGGAATACGCAGTATTTT	CASNLGSGNTQYF
.	.	TRBV28	TRBJ2-7	TGTGCCAGCGCCCTTAGGGCTTACTCCTACGAGCAGTACTTC	CASALRAYSYEQYF
.	.	TRBV13	TRBJ1-4	TGTGCCAGCAGCTTACCTGAATATGTATCGACTAATGAAAAACTGTTTTTT	CASSLPEYVSTNEKLFF
.	.	TRBV28	TRBJ2-5	TGTGCCAGCAGTTTACGGGTTCAAGAGACCCAGTACTTC	CASSLRVQETQYF
.	.	TRBV29-1	TRBJ2-1	TGCAGCGTTGAATTAGACCAGACGGCCTACAATGAGCAGTTCTTC	CSVELDQTAYNEQFF
.	TRBD2	TRBV6-1	TRBJ2-1	TGTGCCAGCAGTGAAACTAGCGGGACGGGCAATGAGCAGTTCTTC	CASSETSGTGNEQFF